Following are 26 T cell receptor beta chains from one sample sequenced in a study of PD-1 blockade in classical Hodgkin lymphoma (TCRdb year 2020). The sample's time point, from its label and the paper: cycle 4 day 1 (C4D1), after five to seven weeks of nivolumab. Relapse after autologous stem cell transplantation had occurred in all trial patients, and cohorts A, B and C were distinguished by prior brentuximab vedotin exposure. The library was made by the immunoSEQ multiplex PCR assay. The immuneACCESS repertoire file appears here via TCRdb, limited to in-frame rearrangements. These files lack a portion of the clones; in checked studies, under half of the deficit traces to unresolved V genes, and the cause of the others is not known. The sample includes roughly 50,000 clones, with about nine tenths observed a single time. The ten most abundant clones make up approximately 7% of the sample. The specimen comprised peripheral blood mononuclear cells (PBMCs), sampled before the fourth cycle of nivolumab. Source of these receptors: a human donor with classical Hodgkin lymphoma.

The chain links TRBV9 to TRBJ2-7, with 8 bases identical to TRBD1. With 0 bases clipped from V and 6 bases from J, the junction kept 5 bases outside the gene matches. The CDR3 runs 14 residues. Germline values: CDR1 SGDLS, CDR2 YYNGEE. The CDR3 DNA sequence: TGTGCCAGCAGCGTAGGGACAGGGCAGTTCGAGCAGTACTTC. Translated: CASSVGTGQFEQYF. The full variable domain, its missing parts supplied by reference TRBV9 and TRBJ2-7, is DSGVTQTPKHLITATGQRVTLRCSPRSGDLSVYWYQQSLDQGLQFLIQYYNGEERAKGNILERFSAQQFPDLHSELNLSSLELGDSALYFCASSVGTGQFEQYFGPGTRLTVT.

The J gene is TRBJ1-1, the V gene TRBV5-5, with D unresolved. This CDR3 region has 13 residues. Trimming stripped 2 bases from V and 1 base from J, with 6 bases between. CDR1 and CDR2 from the germline V gene are SGHKS and YYEKEE (reference sequence). In nucleotides, the CDR3 is TGTGCCAGCAGCTTTTGGGGGAACACTGAAGCTTTCTTT. It is translated as CASSFWGNTEAFF. The variable domain in full, completed from reference TRBV5-5 and TRBJ1-1, reads DAGVTQSPTHLIKTRGQQVTLRCSPISGHKSVSWYQQVLGQGPQFIFQYYEKEERGRGNFPDRFSARQFPNYSSELNVNALLLGDSALYLCASSFWGNTEAFFGQGTRLTVV.

Only a few counts were recorded for this clone. The chain links TRBV29-1 to TRBJ2-3; D perhaps matches TRBD2 (5 bases). Per germline, CDR1 SQVTM and CDR2 ANQGSEA. V dropped 3 bases and J dropped 8 bases, with 9 bases sitting between them. CDR3 length: 11 amino acids. DNA of the CDR3: TGCAGCGTTGACCAGGCGGGTACGCAGTATTTT. Residues: CSVDQAGTQYF.

This clone was seen just once. The chain employs TRBV18 and TRBJ1-3; D call uncertain. This CDR3 has 15 residues. The V gene lost 6 bases and the J gene lost 4 bases, with 16 bases spanning the gap. Germline lookup yields CDR1 KGHSH and CDR2 LQKENI. CDR3 protein: CASSPAATSGNTIYF. As DNA, the CDR3 is TGTGCCAGCTCCCCCGCCGCCACATCCGGAAACACCATATATTTT. Full variable domain (remainder filled in from reference TRBV18 and TRBJ1-3): NAGVMQNPRHLVRRRGQEARLRCSPMKGHSHVYWYRQLPEEGLKFMVYLQKENIIDESGMPKERFSAEFPKEGPSILRIQQVVRGDSAAYFCASSPAATSGNTIYFGEGSWLTVV.

The chain employs TRBV19 and TRBJ1-5; D not resolved. This CDR3 region has 17 residues. Germline CDR1 and CDR2: LNHDA and SQIVND (reference sequence). V lost 5 bases and J lost 2, with 19 bases in between. CDR3 DNA: TGTGCCAGTAGTCGGTACCCGGACCTCAGCGGCAATCAGCCCCAGCATTTT. It yields the protein CASSRYPDLSGNQPQHF.

This chain uses TRBV27 with TRBJ1-1, with D possibly being TRBD1 (5 bases). Looked up from germline, CDR1 is MNHEY and CDR2 is SMNVEV (reference sequence). This CDR3 has 13 residues. Trimming took off 2 bases at V and 3 bases at J, with 7 bases between the two ends. CDR3 in amino acids: CASSLRGDTEAFF. For the CDR3, the DNA is TGTGCCAGCAGTTTACGGGGCGACACTGAAGCTTTCTTT.

The chain links TRBV9 to TRBJ2-7; D perhaps matches TRBD1 (5 bases). The CDR3 extends over 14 amino acids. Looked up from germline, CDR1 is SGDLS and CDR2 is YYNGEE. V lost 0 bases and J 4 bases, leaving 11 bases between the germline ends. Here the CDR3 reads CASSVDQDTYEQYF. In nucleotides, the CDR3 is TGTGCCAGCAGCGTAGATCAGGACACTTACGAGCAGTACTTC. Based on the CDR3 plus reference TRBV9 and TRBJ2-7, the full variable domain is DSGVTQTPKHLITATGQRVTLRCSPRSGDLSVYWYQQSLDQGLQFLIQYYNGEERAKGNILERFSAQQFPDLHSELNLSSLELGDSALYFCASSVDQDTYEQYFGPGTRLTVT.

The V and J genes are TRBV7-9 and TRBJ2-3; the D gene could be TRBD1 or TRBD2 (6 bases each). V dropped 5 bases and J dropped 0 bases, with 15 bases sitting between them. Germline loops: CDR1 SEHNR, CDR2 FQNEAQ (reference sequence). The CDR3 sequence is 16 residues long. CDR3 nucleotides: TGTGCCAGCAGCCCCCGGGGGCTAGGAAGCACAGATACGCAGTATTTT. Its translation is CASSPRGLGSTDTQYF.

The rearrangement links TRBV19 to TRBJ1-4; 7 bases match TRBD1. This CDR3 region has 16 residues. Germline V CDR1 and CDR2: LNHDA, SQIVND (reference sequence). J lost 0 bases, V lost 7 bases, and 8 bases had no gene match. The CDR3: CASKGGRSATNEKLFF. CDR3 sequence (DNA): TGTGCCAGTAAAGGGGGCAGATCCGCAACTAATGAAAAACTGTTTTTT.

The gene calls are TRBV7-9 and TRBJ1-1; 7 positions agree with TRBD1. Trimming cost V 8 bases and J 0 bases; bases outside gene matches: 3. This CDR3 contains 13 residues. Germline V gene lookup returns CDR1 SEHNR and CDR2 FQNEAQ (reference sequence). In DNA, the CDR3 is TGTGCCAGCGGGGGACAGATGAACACTGAAGCTTTCTTT. It encodes CASGGQMNTEAFF.

The rearrangement joins TRBV2 to TRBJ1-5; TRBD1 agrees at 7 bases. J lost 3 bases, V lost 6 bases, and 5 bases had no gene match. The CDR3 covers 14 residues. The V gene's germline CDR1 is SNHLY and CDR2 FYNNEI. CDR3 nucleotides: TGTGCCAGCAGACCCGGGACAGCCAATCAGCCCCAGCATTTT. It is translated as CASRPGTANQPQHF.

This sequence joins TRBV6-5 and TRBJ2-1, with 9 bases fitting TRBD1. The CDR3 covers 16 residues. J lost 7 bases, V lost 0 bases, and 7 bases had no gene match. Germline V gene sequence: CDR1 MNHEY, CDR2 SVGAGI. DNA for the CDR3: TGTGCCAGCAGTTACTCAAGGACAGGGGCTTCGAATGAGCAGTTCTTC. This gives the protein CASSYSRTGASNEQFF.

The chain carries TRBV2 and TRBJ2-7; D is perhaps TRBD1 (5 bases). In germline, CDR1 is SNHLY, CDR2 FYNNEI. V was clipped by 8 bases and J by 2 bases, with 19 bases between them. This CDR3 is built from 15 residues. For the CDR3, the DNA is TGTGCCAGCCTAGGCGACCCGCAGGGAACCTACGAGCAGTACTTC. It encodes CASLGDPQGTYEQYF.

This chain links TRBV11-2 with TRBJ2-7; the match to TRBD1 covers 9 bases. This CDR3 has 15 amino acids. V trimming: 5 bases; J trimming: 6 bases; junction bases outside the gene matches: 11. Germline V gene sequence: CDR1 SGHAT, CDR2 FQNNGV. As DNA, the CDR3 is TGTGCCAGCAGCCTCGATAACAGGGGGCATAGCGAGCAGTACTTC. Amino acids: CASSLDNRGHSEQYF.

This chain links TRBV19 with TRBJ1-2; D may be TRBD1 (5 bases). The CDR3 consists of 13 residues. CDR1 is LNHDA and CDR2 is SQIVND in the germline V gene (reference sequence). V was shortened by 11 bases and J by 4 bases, with 17 bases between the two germline ends. CDR3 protein: CAAQPQGSYGYTF. CDR3 sequence (DNA): TGTGCCGCGCAGCCCCAGGGCAGCTATGGCTACACCTTC.

This clone turned up a few times. The chain recombines TRBV18 with TRBJ2-2; tentatively, D is TRBD1 or TRBD2 (5 bases each). Germline CDR1 KGHSH, CDR2 LQKENI. V dropped 4 bases and J dropped 3 bases, with 12 bases sitting between them. The CDR3 spans 15 residues. In nucleotides, the CDR3 is TGTGCCAGCTCACTCCGGGACGGAGACACCGGGGAGCTGTTTTTT. Amino acid sequence: CASSLRDGDTGELFF.

The chain carries TRBV9 and TRBJ1-1; a possible D gene is TRBD1 (6 bases). This CDR3 has 14 amino acids. The ends were cut back, 0 bases at V and 0 bases at J, with 6 bases in the middle. Germline V gene sequence: CDR1 SGDLS, CDR2 YYNGEE. The chain's CDR3 is CASSVEGVNTEAFF. The DNA of the CDR3 is TGTGCCAGCAGCGTAGAGGGGGTGAACACTGAAGCTTTCTTT.

The CDR3 region is CASSPGRDTYGYTF. The CDR3 DNA sequence: TGCGCCAGCAGCCCCGGGCGAGACACTTATGGCTACACCTTC. This chain connects TRBV4-1 to TRBJ1-2; D ambiguous. CDR3 length: 14 amino acids. The germline V gene has CDR1 MGHRA and CDR2 YSYEKL. The ends were cut back, 4 bases at V and 5 bases at J, with 14 bases in the middle.

The genes are TRBV4-3 and TRBJ2-1; 11 bases agree with TRBD2. The CDR3 has 20 amino acids. J lost 4 bases, V lost 4 bases, and 18 bases had no gene match. Germline V gene data show CDR1 as LGHNA and CDR2 as YSLEER. The CDR3 loop is CASSPVGGGLAGGKYNEQFF. CDR3 nucleotides: TGCGCCAGCAGCCCTGTCGGGGGAGGGCTAGCGGGGGGTAAGTACAATGAGCAGTTCTTC.

This clone was observed a single time. The chain uses TRBV7-2 and TRBJ1-5; the match to TRBD1 covers 7 bases. Per germline, CDR1 SGHTA and CDR2 FQGNSA. Germline trimming cut 3 bases from V and 6 bases from J; bases unmatched to any gene: 5. This CDR3 is built from 14 residues. The CDR3 loop is CASSFGRGAQPQHF. The CDR3 nucleotides are TGTGCCAGCAGCTTTGGCAGGGGGGCTCAGCCCCAGCATTTT.

Here the CDR3 DNA reads TGTGCCAGCAGCCCACCGGACCGGGATTGGGTTGATACGCAGTATTTT. Its translation: CASSPPDRDWVDTQYF. V gene TRBV14 combines with J gene TRBJ2-3; TRBD2 might be the D (5 bases). The CDR3 spans 16 residues. Germline assignment: CDR1 SGHDN and CDR2 FVKESK. Trimming removed 4 bases from V and 6 bases from J, with 20 bases in between.

CDR3 amino acids: CASSPGQGRTQHF. DNA of the CDR3: TGTGCCAGCAGCCCAGGACAGGGTCGGACCCAGCATTTT. V usage is TRBV11-2 and J usage is TRBJ1-5; 8 bases align to TRBD1. Germline trimming cut 5 bases from V and 11 bases from J; bases unmatched to any gene: 8. This CDR3 contains 13 residues. Germline V gene sequence: CDR1 SGHAT, CDR2 FQNNGV.

The gene calls are TRBV18 and TRBJ2-2; 8 nucleotides match TRBD1. The CDR3 runs 16 residues. Germline CDR1 reads KGHSH; CDR2 reads LQKENI. Losses at the gene ends were 3 bases for V and 1 base for J; bases not matched to a gene: 4. In nucleotides, the CDR3 is TGTGCCAGCTCACCTTCCAGGGGGCTGAACACCGGGGAGCTGTTTTTT. It encodes CASSPSRGLNTGELFF.

V is TRBV27 and J is TRBJ2-7, with 7 bases lining up with TRBD2. This CDR3 region has 15 residues. Germline CDR1 and CDR2: MNHEY and SMNVEV (reference sequence). V lost 1 base and J lost 6; bases outside the gene matches: 9. CDR3 protein: CASSLYGDTSAEQYF. In nucleotides, the CDR3 is TGTGCCAGCAGTTTATACGGCGATACTAGCGCCGAGCAGTACTTC.

Note on this clone: An end of the junction differs from the germline gene, which may be a read error. This chain links TRBV7-7 with TRBJ2-1; 9 bases agree with TRBD2. The germline V gene encodes CDR1 SSHAT and CDR2 FNYEAQ (reference sequence). The CDR3 contains 15 residues. The CDR3 sequence is CASSLNPGLANEQFF. DNA of the CDR3: TGTGCTAGCAGCTTAAACCCGGGACTAGCCAATGAGCAGTTCTTC.

The chain combines TRBV5-1 with TRBJ2-3; 7 bases align to TRBD1. CDR3 length: 17 amino acids. V trimming: 7 bases; J trimming: 4 bases; junction bases outside the gene matches: 18. Germline V CDR1 and CDR2: SGHRS, YFSETQ. The CDR3: CASGISTFDRVADTQYF. The CDR3 nucleotides are TGCGCCAGCGGGATTTCGACCTTCGACAGGGTGGCAGATACGCAGTATTTT. The variable domain in full, completed from reference TRBV5-1 and TRBJ2-3, reads KAGVTQTPRYLIKTRGQQVTLSCSPISGHRSVSWYQQTPGQGLQFLFEYFSETQRNKGNFPGRFSGRQFSNSRSEMNVSTLELGDSALYLCASGISTFDRVADTQYFGPGTRLTVL.